The sequence of this T cell receptor beta chain was determined in a study of a mutant IDH1 vaccine in newly diagnosed glioma. Germline CDR1 and CDR2: SNHLY and FYNNEI. The CDR3 sequence is 15 residues long. With V trimmed by 6 bases and J by 6 bases, 10 bases remained unmatched. The time point here: baseline, week 1 (first vaccination visit). The treatment was: pre-vaccination baseline after standard-of-care therapy. Profiling relied on immunoSEQ multiplex PCR, and the TCRdb table lists in-frame clones only, not all of them. The table includes around 92,000 clones, about 87% detected once. This chain uses TRBV2 with TRBJ2-2; 7 bases fit TRBD1. The TCR sequence derives from a woman aged 50 to 60 with glioma. The material was PBMCs, obtained from a glioma patient treated with radiotherapy, temozolomide or both. As DNA, the CDR3 is TGTGCCAGCAGGGAGGACAGGACCTTTGCCGGGGAGCTGTTTTTT. Encoded protein: CASREDRTFAGELFF. Full variable domain (rest looked up from reference TRBV2 and TRBJ2-2): EPEVTQTPSHQVTQMGQEVILRCVPISNHLYFYWYRQILGQKVEFLVSFYNNEISEKSEIFDDQFSVERPDGSNFTLKIRSTKLEDSAMYFCASREDRTFAGELFFGEGSRLTVL.